This passage covers 31 T cell receptor beta chains from one sample sequenced in a study of radiotherapy plus CTLA-4 blockade in lung cancer. Measured with immunoSEQ multiplex PCR; TCRdb has only the in-frame clones, and not every one. The repertoire consists of around 120,000 clones, with about 83% occurring once and the leading ten covering 4% to 6%. Sequencing used peripheral blood, obtained from a patient treated with radiotherapy plus ipilimumab. Receptors were obtained from a human donor with non-small cell lung cancer who had a partial response to radiotherapy plus ipilimumab.

The chain links TRBV6-5 to TRBJ2-3; tentative D call: TRBD2 (6 bases). V lost 2 bases and J lost 6, with 12 bases in between. This CDR3 spans 14 amino acids. The germline V gene has CDR1 MNHEY and CDR2 SVGAGI. Here the CDR3 DNA reads TGTGCCAGCAGTTACCGGGAGCCCATGGATACGCAGTATTTT. This gives the protein CASSYREPMDTQYF.

The J gene is TRBJ2-1, the V gene TRBV27; D gene ambiguous. Germline V gene data show CDR1 as MNHEY and CDR2 as SMNVEV (reference sequence). V lost 3 bases and J lost 2, with 8 bases in between. The CDR3 runs 14 residues. Written as DNA, the CDR3 is TGTGCCAGCAGTTTTTTACAGACCTACAATGAGCAGTTCTTC. This sequence encodes CASSFLQTYNEQFF.

This CDR3 is CAISASDRPEAFF. CDR3 DNA: TGTGCCATCAGTGCCTCGGACAGACCTGAAGCTTTCTTT. The gene calls are TRBV10-3 and TRBJ1-1; a possible D gene is TRBD1 (6 bases). V was clipped by 4 bases and J by 6 bases, with 12 bases between them. Germline V gene data show CDR1 as ENHRY and CDR2 as SYGVKD. The CDR3 consists of 13 residues.

V usage is TRBV2 and J usage is TRBJ2-2; TRBD2 agrees at 10 bases. The CDR3 sequence is 15 residues long. Germline V gene sequence: CDR1 SNHLY, CDR2 FYNNEI. The ends lost 8 bases at V and 7 bases at J; junction bases unmatched: 10. The CDR3 sequence is CASEASGRLGGELFF. CDR3 DNA sequence: TGTGCCAGCGAGGCTAGCGGGAGATTGGGCGGGGAGCTGTTTTTT.

The rearrangement links TRBV5-1 to TRBJ2-2; TRBD1 aligns across 7 bases. CDR3 length: 15 residues. CDR1 is SGHRS, CDR2 YFSETQ, per germline. V dropped 5 bases and J dropped 2; count of bases not matched to a gene: 6. CDR3 sequence (DNA): TGCGCCAGCAGACCAGGGGGTTCAAACACCGGGGAGCTGTTTTTT. Translation gives CASRPGGSNTGELFF.

The chain links TRBV4-1 to TRBJ2-2, with 13 bases that match TRBD2. This CDR3 comprises 22 residues. Germline values: CDR1 MGHRA, CDR2 YSYEKL. V dropped 0 bases and J dropped 6; count of bases not matched to a gene: 19. DNA of the CDR3: TGCGCCAGCAGCCAAGATAGGCGTCGGACTAGCGGGAGTTCTAGTTTGGCCGGGGAGCTGTTTTTT. It is translated as CASSQDRRRTSGSSSLAGELFF.

This clone was seen more than once but under ten times. The chain joins TRBV25-1 to TRBJ1-5, with D maybe TRBD1 (6 bases). Trimming removed 8 bases from V and 3 bases from J, with 14 bases in between. The CDR3 extends over 14 amino acids. From germline, CDR1 is MGHDK and CDR2 SYGVNS. Written as DNA, the CDR3 is TGTGCCAGCCAACGGGACACCTACAATCAGCCCCAGCATTTT. Translated, it gives CASQRDTYNQPQHF.

A single count supports this clone. CDR3 sequence reads: CASSPPGAEAFF. The CDR3 DNA sequence: TGTGCCAGCAGTCCCCCGGGAGCTGAAGCTTTCTTT. V and J are TRBV6-1 and TRBJ1-1; D is uncertain. Per germline, CDR1 MNHNS and CDR2 SASEGT. The CDR3 is made up of 12 amino acids. V was pared by 5 bases and J by 6 bases, with 10 bases between.

The chain combines TRBV5-1 with TRBJ1-3; 11 bases map to TRBD1. Germline CDR1 reads SGHRS; CDR2 reads YFSETQ. This CDR3 is 19 amino acids long. The ends lost 4 bases at V and 0 bases at J; junction bases unmatched: 12. The CDR3 sequence: CASSRAPGTGGASGNTIYF. The CDR3 DNA is TGCGCCAGCAGCCGGGCCCCCGGGACAGGGGGGGCCTCTGGAAACACCATATATTTT.

The V gene is TRBV7-2, the J gene TRBJ1-2, with D unresolved. CDR3 length: 15 amino acids. Germline values: CDR1 SGHTA, CDR2 FQGNSA. Trimming took 2 bases from V and 4 from J, leaving 14 bases between them. As DNA, the CDR3 is TGTGCCAGCAGCTTAATTTCCCCACAGAGCTATGGCTACACCTTC. It translates to CASSLISPQSYGYTF.

This rearrangement joins TRBV10-3 to TRBJ1-2; D gene uncertain. From germline, CDR1 is ENHRY and CDR2 SYGVKD. The CDR3 has 13 amino acids. Trimming removed 3 bases from V and 3 bases from J, with 8 bases in between. DNA for the CDR3: TGTGCCATCAGTGACACACAAGACTATGGCTACACCTTC. The encoded protein is CAISDTQDYGYTF.

As DNA, the CDR3 is TGTGCCAGCAGGGAAACAGGGTCAGACGGTGAAAAACTGTTTTTT. Its translation: CASRETGSDGEKLFF. The genes are TRBV28 and TRBJ1-4; D might be TRBD1 (6 bases). The CDR3 is 15 amino acids. CDR1 is MDHEN, CDR2 SYDVKM, per germline. Trimming removed 6 bases at V and 7 bases at J, with 18 bases between. Full variable domain (rest looked up from reference TRBV28 and TRBJ1-4): DVKVTQSSRYLVKRTGEKVFLECVQDMDHENMFWYRQDPGLGLRLIYFSYDVKMKEKGDIPEGYSVSREKKERFSLILESASTNQTSMYLCASRETGSDGEKLFFGSGTQLSVL.

This chain links TRBV5-1 with TRBJ2-3; no reliable D call. Trimming removed 0 bases at V and 6 bases at J, with 11 bases between. CDR3 size: 14 residues. The V gene's germline CDR1 is SGHRS and CDR2 YFSETQ. CDR3 nucleotide sequence: TGCGCCAGCAGCTTGGCCCCAGGTGTGGATACGCAGTATTTT. It translates to CASSLAPGVDTQYF.

This clone was detected once. V is TRBV6-1 and J is TRBJ2-1; weak D call: TRBD1 (5 bases). Germline V gene lookup returns CDR1 MNHNS and CDR2 SASEGT. The CDR3 has 13 amino acids. V was cut by 6 bases and J by 2 bases, with 8 bases left in between. The CDR3 DNA reads TGTGCCAGCAGCACGACAGCCTACAATGAGCAGTTCTTC. Translation: CASSTTAYNEQFF.

This clone was recorded only once. V is TRBV2 and J is TRBJ2-2, with D perhaps matching TRBD1 (5 bases). V was pared by 10 bases and J by 0 bases, with 9 bases between. The CDR3 sequence is 13 residues long. Per the germline V gene, CDR1 is SNHLY and CDR2 is FYNNEI. In DNA form, the CDR3 reads TGTGCCACCCGACAGTCGAACACCGGGGAGCTGTTTTTT. Amino acids: CATRQSNTGELFF.

CDR3 DNA: TGTGCCAGTAGTAACCCCAGCGGACTGAACACCGGGGAGCTGTTTTTT. Translating gives CASSNPSGLNTGELFF. V and J are TRBV19 and TRBJ2-2, with D possibly being TRBD2 (5 bases). Trimming removed 4 bases at V and 1 base at J, with 13 bases between. CDR1 is LNHDA and CDR2 is SQIVND in the germline V gene (reference sequence). The CDR3 loop spans 16 amino acids.

The chain carries TRBV19 and TRBJ1-1, with 9 bases identical to TRBD1. J was trimmed by 3 bases and V by 6 bases; bases with no gene match: 11. This CDR3 is 16 amino acids long. Germline assignment: CDR1 LNHDA and CDR2 SQIVND (reference sequence). The chain's CDR3 is CASRTLPGQGDTEAFF. DNA for the CDR3: TGTGCCAGTAGAACATTACCGGGACAGGGCGACACTGAAGCTTTCTTT.

The chain carries TRBV5-1 and TRBJ2-5; tentatively, D is TRBD2 (5 bases). The J call may be faulty, since TRBJ2-7 better matches the DNA end. The CDR3 consists of 14 residues. In germline, CDR1 is SGHRS, CDR2 YFSETQ. The CDR3 DNA is TGCGCCAGCAGCTTGTTAGCGAGCTCCTACGAGCAGTACTTC. Translated, it gives CASSLLASSYEQYF.

This chain uses TRBV18 with TRBJ1-2; the D gene is possibly TRBD1 (6 bases). Looked up from germline, CDR1 is KGHSH and CDR2 is LQKENI. V dropped 5 bases and J dropped 6 bases, with 13 bases sitting between them. CDR3 length equals 13 residues. The CDR3 nucleotides read TGTGCCAGCTCAGAACAGGGTTTCGATGGCTACACCTTC. Residues: CASSEQGFDGYTF.

The chain couples TRBV27 to TRBJ2-1, with 12 bases matching TRBD2. The germline gives CDR1 MNHEY, CDR2 SMNVEV (reference sequence). The CDR3 loop spans 15 amino acids. Germline trimming cut 5 bases from V and 7 bases from J; bases unmatched to any gene: 6. This CDR3 reads CASSPPTSGRNEQFF. For the CDR3, the DNA is TGTGCCAGCAGTCCACCAACTAGCGGGAGGAATGAGCAGTTCTTC.

The gene calls are TRBV18 and TRBJ1-1; a possible D gene is TRBD1 (6 bases). Trimming removed 4 bases at V and 3 bases at J, with 12 bases between. CDR1 and CDR2 from the germline V gene are KGHSH and LQKENI. The CDR3 is 14 residues long. CDR3: CASSRNRADTEAFF. As DNA, the CDR3 is TGTGCCAGCTCACGGAACAGGGCTGACACTGAAGCTTTCTTT. Full variable domain (remainder filled in from reference TRBV18 and TRBJ1-1): NAGVMQNPRHLVRRRGQEARLRCSPMKGHSHVYWYRQLPEEGLKFMVYLQKENIIDESGMPKERFSAEFPKEGPSILRIQQVVRGDSAAYFCASSRNRADTEAFFGQGTRLTVV.

This clone was observed a handful of times. This sequence joins TRBV7-8 and TRBJ2-1; the match to TRBD2 covers 8 bases. The germline V gene encodes CDR1 SGHVS and CDR2 FQNEAQ. V lost 7 bases, J lost 2 bases, and 16 bases stayed unmatched. This CDR3 region has 18 residues. In DNA, the CDR3 is TGTGCCAGCATCCGCCGGGCCTTTGGCGGGGGGACCTACAATGAGCAGTTCTTC. This gives the protein CASIRRAFGGGTYNEQFF.

The J gene is TRBJ1-5, the V gene TRBV6-5; D is perhaps TRBD1 (5 bases). The CDR3 is 13 residues long. V was clipped by 6 bases and J by 5 bases, with 11 bases between them. Germline V gives CDR1 MNHEY, CDR2 SVGAGI. In DNA form, the CDR3 reads TGTGCCAGCAGCCGGGGAGGGGATCAGCCCCAGCATTTT. Its translation is CASSRGGDQPQHF.

This clone appeared once. This chain connects TRBV27 to TRBJ1-2; D not certain. Trimming left V 7 bases short and J 5 bases short, with 17 bases between. The CDR3 extends over 14 amino acids. Per the germline V gene, CDR1 is MNHEY and CDR2 is SMNVEV (reference sequence). For the CDR3, the DNA is TGTGCCAGCACCAAAGCGGGGAGGGAGTATGGCTACACCTTC. Protein sequence: CASTKAGREYGYTF.

This clone was seen a single time. V gene TRBV7-2 combines with J gene TRBJ2-5; D remains ambiguous. Germline CDR1 and CDR2: SGHTA and FQGNSA. This CDR3 spans 13 amino acids. Deletions cut 0 bases from V and 5 bases from J, with 7 bases between. CDR3: CASSLAIRETQYF. The CDR3, as DNA: TGTGCCAGCAGCTTAGCAATTCGGGAGACCCAGTACTTC.

The chain recombines TRBV29-1 with TRBJ1-1; the D gene is possibly TRBD1 (6 bases). Trimming stripped 6 bases from V and 6 bases from J, with 11 bases between. Per the germline V gene, CDR1 is SQVTM and CDR2 is ANQGSEA. The CDR3 runs 11 residues. DNA of the CDR3: TGCAGCGTCAGCACAGGGCCTGAAGCTTTCTTT. Residues: CSVSTGPEAFF.

The V call is TRBV4-3, the J call TRBJ2-2, with 9 bases that match TRBD2. The V and J ends lost 4 bases and 6 bases, in that order; junction bases with no gene match: 9. The CDR3 is made up of 16 amino acids. CDR1 and CDR2 (germline): LGHNA, YSLEER. CDR3 nucleotides: TGCGCCAGCAGCCCCACCCTTGGCGGGAGGGCCGGGGAGCTGTTTTTT. It yields the protein CASSPTLGGRAGELFF.

The table lists this clone with a few counts. The chain combines TRBV6-6 with TRBJ2-2; D gene uncertain. Germline CDR1 is MNHNY and CDR2 is SVGAGI (reference sequence). V dropped 1 base and J dropped 7 bases, with 7 bases sitting between them. The CDR3 covers 13 residues. The CDR3 nucleotides are TGTGCCAGCAGTTACTTGACACTCGGGGAGCTGTTTTTT. The encoded protein is CASSYLTLGELFF.

The CDR3 region has the DNA TGTGCCAGCAGCTTAAGGGGGGGCGTCGGCACAGATACGCAGTATTTT. This gives the protein CASSLRGGVGTDTQYF. The rearrangement joins TRBV7-8 to TRBJ2-3, with D maybe TRBD2 (7 bases). The germline gives CDR1 SGHVS, CDR2 FQNEAQ. The ends were cut back, 2 bases at V and 1 base at J, with 13 bases in the middle. The CDR3 contains 16 residues.

V gene TRBV28 combines with J gene TRBJ1-2, with 8 bases matching TRBD1. This CDR3 region has 13 residues. V shed 4 bases and J 8 bases; nucleotides not matched to a gene: 6. Looked up from germline, CDR1 is MDHEN and CDR2 is SYDVKM. Here the CDR3 DNA reads TGTGCCAGCAGTTCCGGACAGGGCGGGGGCTACACCTTC. Translated: CASSSGQGGGYTF.

This clone was seen a single time. The J gene is TRBJ2-1, the V gene TRBV30; 8 positions match TRBD1. CDR3 length: 15 amino acids. CDR1 and CDR2 (germline): GTSNPN, SVGIG (reference sequence). The V segment lost 0 bases and the J segment 13 bases; nucleotides outside the gene matches: 14. The CDR3 DNA reads TGTGCCTGGAGTGTACCGGCAGGGGGCCTGTCATCCCAGTTCTTC. Protein sequence: CAWSVPAGGLSSQFF.